The 27 T cell receptor beta chains presented below share a single source sample, sequenced in a study of T-cell memory formation after mild COVID-19. MiXCR, run by TCRdb on the 5' RACE reads, gives a single entry per CDR3 protein. Counted here are about 180,000 distinct CDR3 sequences, around 15% occurring once; the ten biggest clones make up approximately 2.1%. Sample: PBMCs or a T cell subset sorted from them (not recorded which). The receptors originated from an adult woman who had mild COVID-19 (a few samples of this study predate the infection). Cell type and time point are not known.

The gene calls are TRBV6-5 and TRBJ1-5, with D perhaps matching TRBD1 (5 bases). CDR3 length equals 14 residues. Germline CDR1 MNHEY, CDR2 SVGAGI. V was cut by 5 bases and J by 2 bases, with 10 bases left in between. The CDR3 loop reads CASSRQGGNQPQHF. In nucleotides, the CDR3 is TGTGCCAGCAGTCGCCAGGGTGGCAATCAGCCCCAGCATTTT.

This clonotype was recorded many times. The rearrangement joins TRBV11-3 to TRBJ2-3; weak D call: TRBD2 (7 bases). The length of the CDR3 is 14 residues. Germline loops: CDR1 SGHNT, CDR2 YENEEA. V lost 7 bases and J 3 bases, leaving 14 bases between the germline ends. The DNA of the CDR3 is TGTGCCAGCATGGGGGGGGCCCCTACAGATACGCAGTATTTT. Protein sequence: CASMGGAPTDTQYF.

The chain combines TRBV5-1 with TRBJ2-1, with 10 positions matching TRBD1. V lost 3 bases to trimming and J lost 4 bases; unmatched junction nucleotides: 4. Germline V gene sequence: CDR1 SGHRS, CDR2 YFSETQ. The CDR3 runs 15 residues. The CDR3 is CASSYRTGGYNEQFF. The CDR3 DNA reads as TGCGCCAGCAGCTACCGGACAGGGGGGTACAATGAGCAGTTCTTC. The whole variable domain, remainder taken from reference TRBV5-1 and TRBJ2-1, is KAGVTQTPRYLIKTRGQQVTLSCSPISGHRSVSWYQQTPGQGLQFLFEYFSETQRNKGNFPGRFSGRQFSNSRSEMNVSTLELGDSALYLCASSYRTGGYNEQFFGPGTRLTVL.

The genes are TRBV9 and TRBJ2-2; 9 nucleotides align to TRBD2. J lost 2 bases, V lost 4 bases, and 12 bases had no gene match. The CDR3 covers 18 residues. Germline lookup yields CDR1 SGDLS and CDR2 YYNGEE. This CDR3 is CASSPRGGLAVNTGELFF. For the CDR3, the DNA is TGTGCCAGCAGCCCACGCGGGGGACTAGCAGTTAACACCGGGGAGCTGTTTTTT.

This clonotype was counted only a few times. V usage is TRBV12-3 or TRBV12-4 and J usage is TRBJ2-6; D unresolved. Trimming pared 4 bases from V and 0 bases from J, leaving 4 bases between. The CDR3 runs to 14 residues. The CDR3 region is CASSSTSGANVLTF. CDR3 in DNA: TGTGCCAGCAGTTCCACCTCTGGGGCCAACGTCCTGACTTTC.

In this sample, this clonotype turned up many times. This chain's CDR3 is CASSRLTGGYNEQFF. The CDR3 DNA sequence: TGCGCCAGCAGCCGCCTTACGGGGGGTTACAATGAGCAGTTCTTC. The chain recombines TRBV5-1 with TRBJ2-1, with 7 bases aligning to TRBD2. This CDR3 is built from 15 residues. V dropped 4 bases and J dropped 4; count of bases not matched to a gene: 8. CDR1 and CDR2 from the germline V gene are SGHRS and YFSETQ. The full variable domain, in which reference TRBV5-1 and TRBJ2-1 provide the parts outside the CDR3, is KAGVTQTPRYLIKTRGQQVTLSCSPISGHRSVSWYQQTPGQGLQFLFEYFSETQRNKGNFPGRFSGRQFSNSRSEMNVSTLELGDSALYLCASSRLTGGYNEQFFGPGTRLTVL.

The table lists this clonotype with a few counts. The chain has TRBV29-1 and TRBJ2-1; 13 bases match TRBD2. V shed 8 bases and J 10 bases; nucleotides not matched to a gene: 5. The CDR3 runs 12 residues. CDR1 is SQVTM, CDR2 ANQGSEA, per germline. CDR3 sequence reads: CSTSGRAREQFF. The DNA of the CDR3 is TGCAGCACTAGCGGGAGGGCCCGCGAGCAGTTCTTC.

The V call is TRBV6-4, the J call TRBJ1-2; maybe TRBD1 (5 bases). The length of the CDR3 is 14 residues. Trimming took 4 bases from V and 2 from J, leaving 11 bases between them. Germline CDR1 is MRHNA and CDR2 is SNTAGT. The CDR3 spells CASSASQGNYGYTF. CDR3 sequence (DNA): TGTGCCAGCAGTGCCAGCCAGGGCAACTATGGCTACACCTTC.

CDR3: CATSDPESYLGTQYF. The DNA of the CDR3 is TGTGCCACCAGTGATCCCGAATCATACCTGGGGACCCAGTACTTC. The chain has TRBV24-1 and TRBJ2-5; D is unclear. The CDR3 has 15 residues. With 3 bases removed from V and 7 bases from J, the gap between germline ends came to 17 bases. Germline CDR1 KGHDR, CDR2 SFDVKD.

The rearrangement uses TRBV19 and TRBJ1-5; D unclear. The CDR3 extends over 14 amino acids. V was shortened by 3 bases and J by 5 bases, with 11 bases between the two germline ends. Germline CDR1 is LNHDA and CDR2 is SQIVND (reference sequence). The CDR3 loop is CASSIWTEHQPQHF. CDR3 sequence (DNA): TGTGCCAGTAGTATTTGGACTGAGCATCAGCCCCAGCATTTT.

The gene calls are TRBV5-5 and TRBJ1-1; D ambiguous. CDR1 and CDR2 (germline): SGHKS, YYEKEE (reference sequence). Trimming removed 3 bases at V and 0 bases at J, with 9 bases between. This CDR3 region has 14 residues. The CDR3: CASSWEYVNTEAFF. The CDR3 DNA reads TGTGCCAGCAGCTGGGAGTATGTGAACACTGAAGCTTTCTTT.

This clonotype was detected only a few times. The chain uses TRBV11-2 and TRBJ2-1; TRBD2 matches 10 bases. This CDR3 is 14 amino acids long. The J segment lost 7 bases and the V segment lost 5 bases, leaving 5 bases of the junction unmatched. Looked up from germline, CDR1 is SGHAT and CDR2 is FQNNGV. As DNA, the CDR3 is TGTGCCAGCAGCCTCTCGACTAGCGGGAATGAGCAGTTCTTC. This gives the protein CASSLSTSGNEQFF. The full variable domain, rest sourced from reference TRBV11-2 and TRBJ2-1, is EAGVAQSPRYKIIEKRQSVAFWCNPISGHATLYWYQQILGQGPKLLIQFQNNGVVDDSQLPKDRFSAERLKGVDSTLKIQPAKLEDSAVYLCASSLSTSGNEQFFGPGTRLTVL.

This clonotype has just a few counts. The chain is built from TRBV5-1 and TRBJ1-1; D ambiguous. With 5 bases removed from V and 3 bases from J, the gap between germline ends came to 17 bases. Germline CDR1 is SGHRS and CDR2 is YFSETQ. This CDR3 comprises 15 residues. The CDR3 loop reads CASRAAVGSYTEAFF. The CDR3 bases are TGCGCCAGCAGGGCTGCTGTAGGCAGCTACACTGAAGCTTTCTTT. Drawing the rest from reference TRBV5-1 and TRBJ1-1, the complete variable domain is KAGVTQTPRYLIKTRGQQVTLSCSPISGHRSVSWYQQTPGQGLQFLFEYFSETQRNKGNFPGRFSGRQFSNSRSEMNVSTLELGDSALYLCASRAAVGSYTEAFFGQGTRLTVV.

The chain joins TRBV7-2 to TRBJ2-7, with 11 bases that match TRBD2. From germline, CDR1 is SGHTA and CDR2 FQGNSA. Germline trimming cut 4 bases from V and 0 bases from J; bases unmatched to any gene: 8. This CDR3 has 17 amino acids. In DNA, the CDR3 is TGTGCCAGCAGCTCAACCCCCCTAGCGGGAGGCTCCTACGAGCAGTACTTC. As protein: CASSSTPLAGGSYEQYF.

This clonotype was observed a handful of times. This chain uses TRBV11-3 with TRBJ2-3; TRBD1 matches 8 bases. Unmatched junction bases numbered 5, after V lost 5 bases and J lost 7 bases. The germline gives CDR1 SGHNT, CDR2 YENEEA. CDR3 length equals 13 residues. The DNA for the CDR3 is TGTGCCAGCAGCCGACAGGGGATGAATACGCAGTATTTT. Translation gives CASSRQGMNTQYF.

The genes are TRBV11-2 and TRBJ2-7, with D perhaps TRBD2 (5 bases). CDR3 length: 15 amino acids. Germline loops: CDR1 SGHAT, CDR2 FQNNGV. V lost 5 bases to trimming and J lost 5 bases, with 19 bases between them. The CDR3 DNA is TGTGCCAGCAGCCTAACGGGGTCAGGTTGGAACGAGCAGTACTTC. As protein: CASSLTGSGWNEQYF. The complete variable domain, with remaining parts taken from reference TRBV11-2 and TRBJ2-7, reads EAGVAQSPRYKIIEKRQSVAFWCNPISGHATLYWYQQILGQGPKLLIQFQNNGVVDDSQLPKDRFSAERLKGVDSTLKIQPAKLEDSAVYLCASSLTGSGWNEQYFGPGTRLTVT.

The rearrangement links TRBV30 to TRBJ1-6; TRBD1 matches at 7 bases. The V and J ends lost 0 bases and 11 bases, in that order; junction bases with no gene match: 7. Germline V gene sequence: CDR1 GTSNPN, CDR2 SVGIG (reference sequence). The CDR3 has 14 residues. In DNA, the CDR3 is TGTGCCTGGAGTGTGACAGGGAGGTTTCCACCCCTCCACTTT. This codes for CAWSVTGRFPPLHF.

This clonotype appeared a few times. CDR3 region: CASSLEGARRLKTQYF. DNA for the CDR3: TGCGCCAGCAGCTTGGAGGGGGCACGCCGTTTGAAGACCCAGTACTTC. This chain uses TRBV5-1 with TRBJ2-5; TRBD1 matches at 7 bases. The V and J ends lost 0 bases and 6 bases, in that order; junction bases with no gene match: 11. Germline V gene sequence: CDR1 SGHRS, CDR2 YFSETQ. The CDR3 length is 16 residues.

This chain links TRBV5-1 with TRBJ1-2; tentative D call: TRBD1 (6 bases). V was shortened by 0 bases and J by 2 bases, with 14 bases between the two germline ends. CDR1 SGHRS and CDR2 YFSETQ come from the germline V gene. CDR3 length: 16 amino acids. DNA for the CDR3: TGCGCCAGCAGCTTGGGAGCGGGGGGGCAGAACTATGGCTACACCTTC. Translation gives CASSLGAGGQNYGYTF.

This clonotype was seen only once. The CDR3 DNA is TGCGCCAGCAGCTGGGGACAGGGGGGCAATGAGCAGTTCTTC. Protein sequence: CASSWGQGGNEQFF. The J gene is TRBJ2-1, the V gene TRBV5-1; 11 nucleotides agree with TRBD1. The V gene end was trimmed by 3 bases and the J gene end by 6 bases; junction bases not matched to a gene: 2. From germline, CDR1 is SGHRS and CDR2 YFSETQ. This CDR3 spans 14 amino acids.

The J gene is TRBJ2-2, the V gene TRBV24-1; D gene ambiguous. The CDR3 runs to 11 residues. Trimming took off 7 bases at V and 4 bases at J, with 3 bases between the two ends. Germline V lookup: CDR1 KGHDR, CDR2 SFDVKD. The CDR3 loop is CATRRTGELFF. In DNA form, the CDR3 reads TGTGCCACCAGGCGCACCGGGGAGCTGTTTTTT.

This chain uses TRBV20-1 with TRBJ2-1; 7 bases are shared with TRBD2. Germline CDR1 reads DFQATT; CDR2 reads SNEGSKA (reference sequence). Losses at the gene ends were 1 base for V and 1 base for J; bases not matched to a gene: 7. This CDR3 has 16 amino acids. CDR3 nucleotide sequence: TGCAGTGCTAGAGCCTTTGGCGGGAGATCCTACAATGAGCAGTTCTTC. Translation gives CSARAFGGRSYNEQFF.

The sample holds a few counts of this clonotype. The chain carries TRBV20-1 and TRBJ2-6; D is unresolved. Trimming took off 2 bases at V and 3 bases at J, with 11 bases between the two ends. The CDR3 spans 15 residues. CDR1 is DFQATT, CDR2 SNEGSKA, per germline (reference sequence). The CDR3: CSARIGPSGANVLTF. CDR3 bases: TGCAGTGCTAGAATTGGGCCCAGTGGGGCCAACGTCCTGACTTTC.

This chain links TRBV18 with TRBJ2-5; D unclear. The CDR3 covers 12 residues. The germline CDR1 and CDR2 sequences are KGHSH and LQKENI. Trimming cost V 4 bases and J 3 bases, with 6 bases left between them. The CDR3 sequence: CASSRQEETQYF. The CDR3 nucleotides read TGTGCCAGCTCACGTCAAGAAGAGACCCAGTACTTC.

The chain recombines TRBV7-8 with TRBJ1-5, with D possibly being TRBD1 (5 bases). The CDR3 has 16 amino acids. Germline V gene data show CDR1 as SGHVS and CDR2 as FQNEAQ. Trimming cost V 5 bases and J 0 bases, with 14 bases left between them. CDR3 residues: CASSRAQVNSNQPQHF. For the CDR3, the DNA is TGTGCCAGCAGCCGAGCACAGGTTAATAGCAATCAGCCCCAGCATTTT.

J is TRBJ1-1 and V is TRBV9; no definite D call. There are 14 residues in the CDR3. Looked up from germline, CDR1 is SGDLS and CDR2 is YYNGEE. Trimming removed 0 bases at V and 0 bases at J, with 6 bases between. CDR3 sequence: CASSVGQMNTEAFF. The CDR3, as DNA: TGTGCCAGCAGCGTAGGGCAGATGAACACTGAAGCTTTCTTT.

This clonotype came up many times. This chain joins TRBV6-6 and TRBJ2-1; 8 positions match TRBD2. V was clipped by 6 bases and J by 6 bases; unmatched bases: 25. The CDR3 is made up of 20 amino acids. Germline values: CDR1 MNHNY, CDR2 SVGAGI (reference sequence). DNA of the CDR3: TGTGCCAGCAGCTACAAGACTGGAGGGCATGGGTGGCTAGCGGGCAATGAGCAGTTCTTC. Translation: CASSYKTGGHGWLAGNEQFF.